The rows below give T cell receptor beta chains drawn from one sample of a study of PD-1 blockade in classical Hodgkin lymphoma. The assay was immunoSEQ multiplex PCR, and TCRdb's table has in-frame clones only and misses some. The table shows roughly 50,000 clones, with about 90% occurring only once. The sample in question was peripheral blood mononuclear cells (PBMCs), obtained before the fourth cycle of nivolumab. These TCRs come from a human donor with classical Hodgkin lymphoma. The CDR3 runs from the conserved cysteine through the conserved F or W. A D gene is named only where the DNA matches it firmly. Not all rows give a size; the values are once, few, many and, for expanded clones, a class.

>NA|TRBV6-1|TRBJ1-2|NA
CASSVIGPLLANYGYTF
TGTGCCAGCAGTGTAATCGGACCGCTCCTAGCTAACTATGGCTACACCTTC
>NA|TRBV14|TRBJ1-1|once
CASSQSTGPGAFF
TGTGCCAGCAGCCAAAGCACGGGGCCCGGAGCTTTCTTT
>TRBD1|TRBV4-1|TRBJ1-1|NA
CASSRPGDRGRNTEAFF
TGCGCCAGCAGCCGGCCGGGTGACAGGGGGCGGAACACTGAAGCTTTCTTT
>NA|TRBV9|TRBJ2-7|NA
CASSDPRDGSSYEQYF
TGTGCCAGCAGTGATCCCCGGGACGGAAGCTCCTACGAGCAGTACTTC
>NA|TRBV11-1|TRBJ1-2|NA
CASSQDPAGYGYTF
TGTGCCAGCAGCCAGGACCCCGCCGGCTATGGCTACACCTTC
>NA|TRBV6-1|TRBJ2-6|NA
CASSDRGWGSGANVLTF
TGTGCCAGCAGTGATAGAGGGTGGGGCTCTGGGGCCAACGTCCTGACTTTC
>TRBD2|TRBV6-5|TRBJ2-5|NA
CASSSTSGTILETQYF
TGTGCCAGCAGTTCGACTAGCGGGACTATTCTTGAGACCCAGTACTTC
>TRBD2|TRBV5-1|TRBJ2-1|NA
CASSFGLALDEQFF
TGCGCCAGCAGCTTCGGACTAGCATTAGATGAGCAGTTCTTC
>NA|TRBV14|TRBJ2-5|NA
CASSLSGETQYF
TGTGCCAGCAGCCTTAGTGGAGAGACCCAGTACTTC
>TRBD2|TRBV5-5|TRBJ2-7|NA
CASSLVSGMGYEQYF
TGTGCCAGCAGCTTGGTCAGCGGGATGGGCTACGAGCAGTACTTC